Following are 27 T cell receptor beta chains from one sample sequenced in a study of T cell responses to AZD1222 COVID-19 vaccine. TCRdb keeps only in-frame clones here, not all; method: immunoSEQ multiplex PCR. The data contain roughly 270,000 clones, almost 95% of them singletons. Sequenced material: peripheral blood, taken 28 days after the second AZD1222 dose. These receptors originate from an adult who received the AZD1222 COVID-19 vaccine.

The chain is built from TRBV3-1 (or the pseudogene TRBV3-2) and TRBJ2-3; 9 positions agree with TRBD1. From germline, CDR1 is LGHDT and CDR2 YNNKEL (reference sequence). The length of the CDR3 is 13 residues. Trimming at V came to 2 bases and at J to 11 bases, leaving 5 bases not matched to a gene. The CDR3 region has the DNA TGTGCCAGCAGCCAACTACAGGGGGCAGGGCAGTATTTT. Amino acid sequence: CASSQLQGAGQYF.

The J gene is TRBJ1-2, the V gene TRBV28; unclear D gene. Germline lookup yields CDR1 MDHEN and CDR2 SYDVKM. Trimming pared 5 bases from V and 5 bases from J, leaving 3 bases between. The CDR3 totals 10 residues. CDR3 region: CASSRYGYTF. For the CDR3, the DNA is TGTGCCAGCAGTCGGTATGGCTACACCTTC.

The chain links TRBV20-1 to TRBJ2-7; D remains unclear. CDR3 size: 11 residues. From germline, CDR1 is DFQATT and CDR2 SNEGSKA (reference sequence). V gave up 0 bases and J gave up 6 bases, with 6 bases separating them. In DNA form, the CDR3 reads TGCAGTGCTAGAGATTTTGGCGAGCAGTACTTC. Protein: CSARDFGEQYF.

The chain has TRBV5-1 and TRBJ1-2; D possibly corresponds to TRBD1 (5 bases). V dropped 4 bases and J dropped 3 bases, with 7 bases sitting between them. The germline V gene has CDR1 SGHRS and CDR2 YFSETQ. CDR3 length: 12 amino acids. In DNA form, the CDR3 reads TGCGCCAGCAGCCAGGGAGACTATGGCTACACCTTC. It specifies CASSQGDYGYTF.

The chain is built from TRBV6-1 and TRBJ2-7, with TRBD1 as a possible D gene (5 bases). CDR1 MNHNS and CDR2 SASEGT come from the germline V gene. The CDR3 contains 15 residues. Trimming pared 2 bases from V and 6 bases from J, leaving 17 bases between. The CDR3 spells CASSELRSGLSEQYF. For the CDR3, the DNA is TGTGCCAGCAGTGAATTAAGGTCAGGGCTCAGCGAGCAGTACTTC.

The CDR3 region has the DNA TGTGCCAGCAGCCAAGTGTTTAGCGGGGGAGGAAATACGCAGTATTTT. Translating it yields CASSQVFSGGGNTQYF. The chain links TRBV3-1 (or the pseudogene TRBV3-2) to TRBJ2-3; 9 bases fit TRBD2. CDR3 length: 16 amino acids. Germline V CDR1 and CDR2: LGHDT, YNNKEL (reference sequence). V dropped 1 base and J dropped 7; count of bases not matched to a gene: 9.

The rearrangement links TRBV7-3 to TRBJ2-2; D may correspond to TRBD1 or TRBD2 (5 bases each). CDR1 and CDR2 from the germline V gene are SGHTA and FQGTGA. The CDR3 extends over 13 amino acids. V lost 6 bases to trimming and J lost 8 bases, with 13 bases between them. The CDR3 DNA sequence: TGTGCCAGCAGGACAGACCGGGGAGGGGAGCTGTTTTTT. Translating gives CASRTDRGGELFF.

V gene TRBV4-1 combines with J gene TRBJ1-5; maybe TRBD1 (6 bases). The V end lost 4 bases, the J end lost 6 bases, and 13 bases lay between the germline ends. The V gene's germline CDR1 is MGHRA and CDR2 YSYEKL. The CDR3 extends over 14 amino acids. For the CDR3, the DNA is TGCGCCAGCAGCCCCCCAGGGGCAGGTCAGCCCCAGCATTTT. This encodes CASSPPGAGQPQHF.

This chain connects TRBV3-1 (or the pseudogene TRBV3-2) to TRBJ2-7, with D tentatively TRBD1 (6 bases). This CDR3 has 14 amino acids. Germline V CDR1 and CDR2: LGHDT, YNNKEL (reference sequence). V was trimmed by 6 bases and J by 0 bases, leaving 12 bases between them. The CDR3 region is CASSRTGSSYEQYF. CDR3 sequence (DNA): TGTGCCAGCAGTCGAACAGGGAGCTCCTACGAGCAGTACTTC.

This clone came up once. The rearrangement links TRBV6-2 or TRBV6-3 to TRBJ1-5, with D tentatively TRBD1 (5 bases). Trimming cost V 6 bases and J 4 bases, with 16 bases left between them. The CDR3 consists of 15 residues. CDR1 is MNHEY, CDR2 SVGEGT, per germline. This CDR3 reads CASSPPRQSNQPQHF. For the CDR3, the DNA is TGTGCCAGCAGCCCCCCTAGACAGTCTAATCAGCCCCAGCATTTT.

V and J are TRBV5-1 and TRBJ1-2, with unresolved D. From germline, CDR1 is SGHRS and CDR2 YFSETQ. The CDR3 totals 14 residues. V lost 2 bases, J lost 2 bases, and 10 bases lay in between. The CDR3 is CASSFTDGNYGYTF. The CDR3 region has the DNA TGCGCCAGCAGCTTCACTGACGGGAACTATGGCTACACCTTC.

This chain joins TRBV28 and TRBJ1-3, with D unresolved. The CDR3 has 15 residues. Germline CDR1 is MDHEN and CDR2 is SYDVKM. V was clipped by 7 bases and J by 4 bases, with 17 bases between them. The CDR3 DNA reads TGTGCCAGCACTCCGGACCCGGACGTCGGAAACACCATATATTTT. Residues: CASTPDPDVGNTIYF.

The chain uses TRBV7-9 and TRBJ2-1; D is perhaps TRBD2 (5 bases). Germline V gene data show CDR1 as SEHNR and CDR2 as FQNEAQ (reference sequence). Trimming cost V 5 bases and J 0 bases, with 11 bases left between them. This CDR3 is 15 amino acids long. CDR3 sequence: CASSPPSPSYNEQFF. CDR3 in DNA: TGTGCCAGCAGCCCTCCTAGCCCCTCCTACAATGAGCAGTTCTTC.

The chain employs TRBV7-2 and TRBJ2-1; D uncertain. Germline V CDR1 and CDR2: SGHTA, FQGNSA. V shed 6 bases and J shed 0 bases, with 12 bases lying between them. CDR3 size: 15 residues. The CDR3 loop reads CASSYRLFSYNEQFF. CDR3 in DNA: TGTGCCAGCAGTTACAGACTGTTCTCCTACAATGAGCAGTTCTTC.

This chain links TRBV9 with TRBJ2-2; no clear D. The CDR3 loop spans 15 amino acids. Germline loops: CDR1 SGDLS, CDR2 YYNGEE. Deletions cut 0 bases from V and 0 bases from J, with 6 bases between. The CDR3 region is CASSVGQTNTGELFF. DNA of the CDR3: TGTGCCAGCAGCGTAGGGCAGACGAACACCGGGGAGCTGTTTTTT. Full variable domain (missing parts from reference TRBV9 and TRBJ2-2): DSGVTQTPKHLITATGQRVTLRCSPRSGDLSVYWYQQSLDQGLQFLIQYYNGEERAKGNILERFSAQQFPDLHSELNLSSLELGDSALYFCASSVGQTNTGELFFGEGSRLTVL.

The rearrangement joins TRBV2 to TRBJ2-7, with D tentatively TRBD2 (6 bases). Germline V gives CDR1 SNHLY, CDR2 FYNNEI. The CDR3 consists of 13 residues. The germline V and J ends were trimmed by 8 bases and 6 bases, with 17 bases remaining between them. In DNA form, the CDR3 reads TGTGCCAGCGGGGAGGAAGGGTTCGGCGAGCAGTACTTC. Its protein is CASGEEGFGEQYF.

The J gene is TRBJ1-3, the V gene TRBV6-5; D remains unclear. There are 16 residues in the CDR3. With 4 bases removed from V and 0 bases from J, the gap between germline ends came to 13 bases. In germline, CDR1 is MNHEY, CDR2 SVGAGI. The DNA of the CDR3 is TGTGCCAGCAGTTTCGGGGTCCAGAGCTCTGGAAACACCATATATTTT. Translation: CASSFGVQSSGNTIYF.

This clone was recorded once. Here the CDR3 reads CASSLDRGLQFF. The CDR3 DNA is TGTGCCAGCAGCCTGGACAGGGGTTTGCAGTTCTTC. The V and J genes are TRBV7-2 and TRBJ2-1; 9 bases fit TRBD1. In germline, CDR1 is SGHTA, CDR2 FQGNSA. The CDR3 is 12 amino acids. V trimming: 5 bases; J trimming: 12 bases; junction bases outside the gene matches: 5. The variable domain in full, with the rest retrieved from reference TRBV7-2 and TRBJ2-1, is GAGVSQSPSNKVTEKGKDVELRCDPISGHTALYWYRQSLGQGLEFLIYFQGNSAPDKSGLPSDRFSAERTGGSVSTLTIQRTQQEDSAVYLCASSLDRGLQFFGPGTRLTVL.

The V and J genes are TRBV5-4 and TRBJ2-7; 7 nucleotides line up with TRBD1. This CDR3 has 14 amino acids. Trimming cost V 3 bases and J 6 bases; bases outside gene matches: 9. Germline CDR1 and CDR2: SGHNT and YYREEE (reference sequence). The CDR3 spells CASSSNRGVSEQYF. DNA for the CDR3: TGTGCCAGCAGCTCCAACAGGGGAGTGAGCGAGCAGTACTTC.

J is TRBJ2-7 and V is TRBV19; tentative D call: TRBD2 (6 bases). The CDR3 has 13 amino acids. V lost 4 bases and J 5 bases, leaving 12 bases between the germline ends. CDR1 is LNHDA, CDR2 SQIVND, per germline (reference sequence). The CDR3 DNA is TGTGCCAGTAGTACTGGGGGGTGGCACGAGCAGTACTTC. Its translation: CASSTGGWHEQYF. Using reference TRBV19 and TRBJ2-7 for the parts outside the CDR3, the full variable domain is DGGITQSPKYLFRKEGQNVTLSCEQNLNHDAMYWYRQDPGQGLRLIYYSQIVNDFQKGDIAEGYSVSREKKESFPLTVTSAQKNPTAFYLCASSTGGWHEQYFGPGTRLTVT.

This CDR3 is CASRGQGNGEAFF. The CDR3 nucleotides are TGTGCCAGCAGGGGACAGGGGAACGGGGAAGCTTTCTTT. The chain carries TRBV6-5 and TRBJ1-1; 10 bases fit TRBD1. V was clipped by 6 bases and J by 8 bases; unmatched bases: 6. This CDR3 spans 13 amino acids. Germline lookup yields CDR1 MNHEY and CDR2 SVGAGI.

The V call is TRBV9, the J call TRBJ2-7, with D possibly matching TRBD1 (6 bases). The CDR3 is made up of 17 amino acids. Trimming stripped 0 bases from V and 6 bases from J, with 22 bases between. Germline loops: CDR1 SGDLS, CDR2 YYNGEE. DNA for the CDR3: TGTGCCAGCAGCGTAGGTCTCGACAGGCCCGTCTTATCCGAGCAGTACTTC. It specifies CASSVGLDRPVLSEQYF.

V and J are TRBV28 and TRBJ1-4, with 8 bases that match TRBD1. The ends lost 5 bases at V and 7 bases at J; junction bases unmatched: 3. CDR1 is MDHEN and CDR2 is SYDVKM in the germline V gene. The CDR3 spans 13 residues. CDR3 sequence reads: CASSLGQVEKLFF. For the CDR3, the DNA is TGTGCCAGCAGTCTGGGACAGGTTGAAAAACTGTTTTTT.

The chain combines TRBV6-2 or TRBV6-3 with TRBJ2-1; D tentatively reads TRBD1 or TRBD2 (6 bases each). V shed 2 bases and J shed 1 base, with 9 bases lying between them. The V gene's germline CDR1 is MNHEY and CDR2 SVGEGT. This CDR3 contains 15 residues. The CDR3 DNA sequence: TGTGCCAGCAGTTACGAGGGGGGTTCCTACAATGAGCAGTTCTTC. Translated: CASSYEGGSYNEQFF.

The chain combines TRBV12-5 with TRBJ2-5, with D maybe TRBD1 (8 bases). V was shortened by 5 bases and J by 5 bases, with 12 bases between the two germline ends. CDR1 and CDR2 from the germline V gene are LGHNT and FRNRAP. This CDR3 has 13 amino acids. CDR3 residues: CASGTGGVETQYF. In DNA form, the CDR3 reads TGTGCTAGTGGTACAGGGGGGGTGGAGACCCAGTACTTC.

CDR3 sequence (DNA): TGTGCCAGCAGCTTGGGGCGATTCCCCCCCTACGAGCAGTACTTC. This gives the protein CASSLGRFPPYEQYF. The J gene is TRBJ2-7, the V gene TRBV7-8; weak D call: TRBD1 (5 bases). V lost 3 bases, J lost 2 bases, and 14 bases lay in between. CDR3 length equals 15 residues. Per germline, CDR1 SGHVS and CDR2 FQNEAQ.

The rearrangement joins TRBV27 to TRBJ2-7; TRBD1 agrees at 7 bases. V lost 7 bases, J lost 2 bases, and 5 bases stayed unmatched. CDR1 is MNHEY, CDR2 SMNVEV, per germline (reference sequence). The CDR3 contains 13 residues. The CDR3 sequence: CASNRDSPYEQYF. CDR3 DNA sequence: TGTGCCAGCAACCGGGACAGTCCCTACGAGCAGTACTTC.